The 26 T cell receptor beta chains listed next were all sequenced from one sample in a study of PD-1 blockade in classical Hodgkin lymphoma. Time point in this sample: cycle 4 day 1 (C4D1), after 6 weeks of nivolumab. There was relapse after autologous stem cell transplantation in every patient, and there was variation in brentuximab vedotin exposure. The method was immunoSEQ multiplex PCR; TCRdb's version includes in-frame clones alone and lacks a portion of them. Seen here are approximately 65,000 clones, 91% observed once, and the top ten hold 10%. Sequenced here: peripheral blood mononuclear cells (PBMCs), sampled before the fourth cycle of nivolumab. These receptors all come from a human donor with classical Hodgkin lymphoma.

The chain links TRBV6-5 to TRBJ1-4; weak D call: TRBD1 (5 bases). Between the trimmed V and J ends, which lost 0 bases and 7 bases, there was a span of 15 bases. CDR1 is MNHEY and CDR2 is SVGAGI in the germline V gene. The CDR3 covers 16 residues. CDR3 nucleotide sequence: TGTGCCAGCAGTTACTCGATAGGGGCAGGAAGTGAAAAACTGTTTTTT. Amino acid sequence: CASSYSIGAGSEKLFF.

J is TRBJ2-5 and V is TRBV11-2; D is unclear. Germline CDR1 reads SGHAT; CDR2 reads FQNNGV. The CDR3 contains 12 residues. Trimming removed 5 bases at V and 5 bases at J, with 9 bases between. DNA of the CDR3: TGTGCCAGCAGCCCAAGGTGGGAGACCCAGTACTTC. Amino acids: CASSPRWETQYF.

The chain couples TRBV2 to TRBJ1-1; the D is unclear. The CDR3 runs to 13 residues. The V end was cut by 10 bases, the J end by 2 bases, with 14 bases between. Per germline, CDR1 SNHLY and CDR2 FYNNEI. In nucleotides, the CDR3 is TGTGCCAACCTACCCGGTCCCAACACTGAAGCTTTCTTT. Its translation is CANLPGPNTEAFF.

The V gene is TRBV29-1, the J gene TRBJ2-2; no clear D gene. From germline, CDR1 is SQVTM and CDR2 ANQGSEA. The CDR3 extends over 16 amino acids. V lost 4 bases, J lost 2 bases, and 17 bases lay in between. The CDR3 bases are TGCAGCGTTGTGCCCTTTACCGGGCCAAACACCGGGGAGCTGTTTTTT. Its protein is CSVVPFTGPNTGELFF.

The rearrangement links TRBV7-9 to TRBJ2-2, with TRBD2 as a possible D gene (5 bases). Germline V lookup: CDR1 SEHNR, CDR2 FQNEAQ (reference sequence). V dropped 1 base and J dropped 7 bases, with 16 bases sitting between them. The CDR3 has 16 amino acids. CDR3 sequence (DNA): TGTGCCAGCAGCTTAGAGCTAGCCTCCCCCTACGGGGAGCTGTTTTTT. It codes for CASSLELASPYGELFF.

The J gene is TRBJ1-2, the V gene TRBV19; 9 positions match TRBD1. Germline V gene data show CDR1 as LNHDA and CDR2 as SQIVND (reference sequence). This CDR3 region has 15 residues. Trimming took 8 bases from V and 8 from J; bases not matched to a gene: 15. The CDR3 nucleotides are TGTGCCAGTTGGAGAGGGACAGGGACCCCATGGGGCTACACCTTC. Amino acids: CASWRGTGTPWGYTF.

The rearrangement links TRBV6-1 to TRBJ1-1, with TRBD1 matching over 8 bases. Per germline, CDR1 MNHNS and CDR2 SASEGT. This CDR3 contains 14 residues. Trimming cost V 11 bases and J 0 bases; bases outside gene matches: 8. The CDR3 reads CAVLTGALNTEAFF. CDR3 DNA sequence: TGTGCCGTCTTGACAGGGGCTCTGAACACTGAAGCTTTCTTT.

This chain connects TRBV7-9 to TRBJ1-6, with a tentative D call TRBD1 (6 bases). The germline CDR1 and CDR2 sequences are SEHNR and FQNEAQ (reference sequence). Deletions cut 1 base from V and 12 bases from J, with 16 bases between. CDR3 length: 15 residues. The CDR3 bases are TGTGCCAGCAGCTTAGGACTGGGGGCCCCCGAACCCCTCCACTTT. This sequence encodes CASSLGLGAPEPLHF.

This chain uses TRBV4-2 with TRBJ1-1; D unresolved. The CDR3 is 12 residues long. Germline CDR1 and CDR2: LGHNA and YNFKEQ. Trimming took off 8 bases at V and 6 bases at J, with 13 bases between the two ends. The CDR3 spells CASSNDIPEAFF. The CDR3 nucleotides read TGTGCCAGCTCAAATGATATCCCTGAAGCTTTCTTT.

The chain couples TRBV5-1 to TRBJ2-1; 9 bases align to TRBD1. This CDR3 contains 15 residues. Germline-derived CDR1 and CDR2 are SGHRS and YFSETQ. V was pared by 0 bases and J by 8 bases, with 6 bases of the junction left unmatched. The DNA of the CDR3 is TGCGCCAGCAGCTTGGACCGACAGGGGGGCGATGAGCAGTTCTTC. The encoded protein is CASSLDRQGGDEQFF.

This clone was detected a few times. J is TRBJ1-1 and V is TRBV6-1, with D unclear. CDR3 length: 12 residues. The V end was cut by 7 bases, the J end by 1 base, with 7 bases between. Germline V CDR1 and CDR2: MNHNS, SASEGT. In nucleotides, the CDR3 is TGTGCCAGCACCCTGACGAACACTGAAGCTTTCTTT. Amino acid sequence: CASTLTNTEAFF.

The chain links TRBV7-2 to TRBJ1-4; TRBD1 matches at 9 bases. The CDR3 has 15 residues. The trim removed 3 bases at V and 7 bases at J, leaving 6 bases unmatched. Per the germline V gene, CDR1 is SGHTA and CDR2 is FQGNSA. The CDR3 bases are TGTGCCAGCAGCTTCAGGACAGGGGAGGGTGAAAAACTGTTTTTT. Its translation: CASSFRTGEGEKLFF.

The chain carries TRBV10-3 and TRBJ2-5; D unclear. Germline assignment: CDR1 ENHRY and CDR2 SYGVKD. V lost 6 bases and J 4 bases, leaving 6 bases between the germline ends. The CDR3 covers 11 residues. CDR3 residues: CAISAGETQYF. The CDR3 DNA follows: TGTGCCATCAGCGCAGGAGAGACCCAGTACTTC.

The chain has TRBV6-6 and TRBJ1-2, with a possible D match to TRBD1 (6 bases). This CDR3 has 13 amino acids. Germline CDR1 and CDR2: MNHNY and SVGAGI (reference sequence). V was shortened by 4 bases and J by 1 base, with 7 bases between the two germline ends. The CDR3 region is CASSSDSNYGYTF. The CDR3 DNA follows: TGTGCCAGCAGTTCGGACAGTAACTATGGCTACACCTTC.

V is TRBV6-5 and J is TRBJ1-2; 9 nucleotides align to TRBD1. Trimming at V came to 8 bases and at J to 4 bases, leaving 5 bases not matched to a gene. The length of the CDR3 is 13 residues. The germline CDR1 and CDR2 sequences are MNHEY and SVGAGI. CDR3: CASQTGGGYGYTF. The CDR3 nucleotides are TGTGCCAGCCAGACAGGGGGGGGCTATGGCTACACCTTC.

This sequence joins TRBV10-3 and TRBJ1-1; 7 nucleotides align to TRBD1. V was clipped by 2 bases and J by 1 base; unmatched bases: 16. The CDR3 totals 19 residues. Germline-derived CDR1 and CDR2 are ENHRY and SYGVKD. The CDR3 nucleotides are TGTGCCATCAGTGAGAGGGGCAGGGCAGGGGGAGGTCCGAACACTGAAGCTTTCTTT. This translates into CAISERGRAGGGPNTEAFF.

V is TRBV12-5 and J is TRBJ2-7; D may be TRBD1 or TRBD2 (6 bases each). Germline V gene lookup returns CDR1 LGHNT and CDR2 FRNRAP. The CDR3 totals 15 residues. The V end was cut by 3 bases, the J end by 4 bases, with 16 bases between. The CDR3: CASGLSVGGPYEQYF. The CDR3 bases are TGTGCTAGTGGTTTAAGTGTGGGGGGCCCATACGAGCAGTACTTC.

The rearrangement joins TRBV30 to TRBJ2-1, with D perhaps TRBD2 (7 bases). The CDR3 is 15 amino acids. The germline V gene has CDR1 GTSNPN and CDR2 SVGIG (reference sequence). Trimming removed 3 bases from V and 7 bases from J, with 19 bases in between. The CDR3 reads CAWRPGGALRNEQFF. The CDR3 DNA is TGTGCCTGGAGACCTGGGGGGGCCCTTAGGAATGAGCAGTTCTTC. Together with reference TRBV30 and TRBJ2-1, the CDR3 gives the full variable domain: SQTIHQWPATLVQPVGSPLSLECTVEGTSNPNLYWYRQAAGRGLQLLFYSVGIGQISSEVPQNLSASRPQDRQFILSSKKLLLSDSGFYLCAWRPGGALRNEQFFGPGTRLTVL.

The chain recombines TRBV6-1 with TRBJ1-2; D perhaps matches TRBD1 (5 bases). Per germline, CDR1 MNHNS and CDR2 SASEGT. CDR3 length equals 12 residues. Deletions cut 5 bases from V and 6 bases from J, with 10 bases between. CDR3 loop: CASSWGTNGYTF. The CDR3 bases are TGTGCCAGCAGTTGGGGGACGAATGGCTACACCTTC.

For the CDR3, the DNA is TGTGCCAGCAGCCCCAGCGCCCCCACAGATACGCAGTATTTT. It codes for CASSPSAPTDTQYF. V and J are TRBV7-3 and TRBJ2-3, with unresolved D. Trimming pared 5 bases from V and 2 bases from J, leaving 11 bases between. From germline, CDR1 is SGHTA and CDR2 FQGTGA. This CDR3 contains 14 residues.

The V gene is TRBV10-2, the J gene TRBJ1-2, with no clear D. V lost 10 bases and J lost 6, with 6 bases in between. This CDR3 is 9 amino acids long. Germline V gene sequence: CDR1 WSHSY, CDR2 SAAADI. The chain's CDR3 is CAIPHGYTF. DNA for the CDR3: TGCGCCATCCCCCATGGCTACACCTTC.

J is TRBJ1-2 and V is TRBV18; 10 bases map to TRBD1. Germline values: CDR1 KGHSH, CDR2 LQKENI. The CDR3 is 13 residues long. The J segment lost 8 bases and the V segment lost 6 bases, leaving 6 bases of the junction unmatched. The CDR3 loop reads CASSPGQGYGYTF. The CDR3 DNA reads TGTGCCAGCTCGCCGGGACAGGGGTACGGCTACACCTTC.

The V call is TRBV2, the J call TRBJ2-7; D is unresolved. Per the germline V gene, CDR1 is SNHLY and CDR2 is FYNNEI. The germline V and J ends were trimmed by 4 bases and 6 bases, with 13 bases remaining between them. There are 13 residues in the CDR3. The CDR3 spells CASSVEEETEQYF. The CDR3 coding sequence is TGTGCCAGCAGTGTGGAAGAGGAAACCGAGCAGTACTTC.

This chain joins TRBV27 and TRBJ2-7; no clear D gene. Germline CDR1 reads MNHEY; CDR2 reads SMNVEV (reference sequence). The length of the CDR3 is 14 residues. The V end was cut by 2 bases, the J end by 0 bases, with 8 bases between. CDR3 protein: CASSLIRSSYEQYF. CDR3 nucleotides: TGTGCCAGCAGTTTAATAAGGAGCTCCTACGAGCAGTACTTC.

This clone has more than one count but fewer than ten. The chain links TRBV2 to TRBJ1-2; 8 bases align to TRBD1. The junction had 2 bases not matched to a gene; V was cut back by 9 bases and J by 2 bases. This CDR3 is built from 12 residues. Per germline, CDR1 SNHLY and CDR2 FYNNEI. CDR3 amino acids: CASRQGNYGYTF. The CDR3 nucleotides are TGTGCCAGTAGACAGGGGAACTATGGCTACACCTTC.

J is TRBJ1-1 and V is TRBV7-9, with TRBD1 as a possible D gene (5 bases). V lost 5 bases, J lost 11 bases, and 21 bases lay in between. This CDR3 comprises 14 residues. Per germline, CDR1 SEHNR and CDR2 FQNEAQ (reference sequence). Here the CDR3 DNA reads TGTGCCAGCAGCGGTTACATCGGGACGCGACAGGCTTTCTTT. Protein: CASSGYIGTRQAFF.